The rows below give T cell receptor beta chains drawn from one sample of a study of a mutant IDH1 vaccine in newly diagnosed glioma. No cognate antigen is known for these TCRs. Assay used: immunoSEQ multiplex PCR; TCRdb lists only in-frame clones, some missing. Of 30,000 to 40,000 clones in the sample, around four fifths were seen once. Sequenced material: PBMCs, taken from a glioma patient whose treatment included an IDH1 peptide vaccine. The receptors shown here come from a man aged 35 to 55 with glioma. Some clones in this sample may be carry-over from other donors' samples. CDR3s include the opening cysteine and the closing phenylalanine or tryptophan. A D gene is named only where the DNA matches it firmly. Only part of the rows carry a size: once, few, many, or a class if the clone is expanded.

abundance: NA; j_gene: TRBJ1-1; v_gene: TRBV11-2; d_gene: NA; CDR3aa: CASSLVYPTATNTEAFF; CDR3nt: TGTGCCAGCAGCTTAGTATATCCTACAGCAACGAACACTGAAGCTTTCTTT
abundance: NA; j_gene: TRBJ1-6; v_gene: TRBV10-3; d_gene: TRBD1; CDR3aa: CAISEVWDRNNSPLHF; CDR3nt: TGTGCCATCAGTGAGGTTTGGGACAGAAATAATTCACCCCTCCACTTT
abundance: NA; j_gene: TRBJ1-2; v_gene: TRBV4-1; d_gene: NA; CDR3aa: CASSQDWGVYGYTF; CDR3nt: TGCGCCAGCAGCCAAGATTGGGGGGTCTATGGCTACACCTTC
abundance: once; j_gene: TRBJ2-3; v_gene: TRBV7-2; d_gene: TRBD1; CDR3aa: CASSPGTGTHTQYF; CDR3nt: TGTGCCAGCAGCCCAGGGACAGGGACGCATACGCAGTATTTT
abundance: NA; j_gene: TRBJ1-6; v_gene: TRBV11-2; d_gene: NA; CDR3aa: CASSPRGIHNSPLHF; CDR3nt: TGTGCCAGCAGCCCCCGGGGGATCCATAATTCACCCCTCCACTTT
abundance: NA; j_gene: TRBJ1-1; v_gene: TRBV4-1; d_gene: TRBD1; CDR3aa: CASSRPAGQGLAEAFF; CDR3nt: TGCGCCAGCAGCCGACCGGCGGGACAGGGTCTCGCTGAAGCTTTCTTT
abundance: NA; j_gene: TRBJ1-1; v_gene: TRBV29-1; d_gene: NA; CDR3aa: CSVVGSQNTEAFF; CDR3nt: TGCAGCGTTGTTGGCAGCCAGAACACTGAAGCTTTCTTT
abundance: once; j_gene: TRBJ2-1; v_gene: TRBV29-1; d_gene: NA; CDR3aa: CSVGGNNEQFF; CDR3nt: TGCAGCGTTGGGGGGAACAATGAGCAGTTCTTC
abundance: NA; j_gene: TRBJ2-7; v_gene: TRBV19; d_gene: TRBD1; CDR3aa: CASSIDARGIYEQYF; CDR3nt: TGTGCCAGTAGTATAGACGCCAGGGGGATCTACGAGCAGTACTTC
abundance: NA; j_gene: TRBJ2-3; v_gene: TRBV18; d_gene: TRBD1; CDR3aa: CASSTGQGGADTQYF; CDR3nt: TGTGCCAGCTCAACGGGACAGGGTGGAGCAGATACGCAGTATTTT
abundance: NA; j_gene: TRBJ1-6; v_gene: TRBV9; d_gene: TRBD1; CDR3aa: CASSVGQGTNSPLHF; CDR3nt: TGTGCCAGCAGCGTAGGACAGGGAACCAACTCACCCCTCCACTTT
abundance: NA; j_gene: TRBJ2-7; v_gene: TRBV30; d_gene: NA; CDR3aa: CAWSPGTELYEQYF; CDR3nt: TGTGCCTGGAGCCCGGGGACGGAGCTCTACGAGCAGTACTTC
abundance: NA; j_gene: TRBJ2-3; v_gene: TRBV7-2; d_gene: NA; CDR3aa: CASSLMASDTQYF; CDR3nt: TGTGCCAGCAGCTTAATGGCGTCAGATACGCAGTATTTT
abundance: few; j_gene: TRBJ1-6; v_gene: TRBV28; d_gene: NA; CDR3aa: CASSLPTASYNSPLHF; CDR3nt: TGTGCCAGCAGTCTTCCGACCGCCTCCTATAATTCACCCCTCCACTTT
abundance: NA; j_gene: TRBJ1-1; v_gene: TRBV7-9; d_gene: NA; CDR3aa: CASSLVPGGSEAFF; CDR3nt: TGTGCCAGCAGCTTAGTTCCTGGGGGGAGTGAAGCTTTCTTT
abundance: few; j_gene: TRBJ1-1; v_gene: TRBV30; d_gene: NA; CDR3aa: CACRKAPGLNTEAFF; CDR3nt: TGTGCCTGCCGGAAGGCTCCAGGGCTGAACACTGAAGCTTTCTTT
abundance: NA; j_gene: TRBJ2-2; v_gene: TRBV7-7; d_gene: NA; CDR3aa: CASTPSTGNTGELFF; CDR3nt: TGTGCTAGCACCCCCAGCACAGGGAACACCGGGGAGCTGTTTTTT
abundance: NA; j_gene: TRBJ1-1; v_gene: TRBV5-1; d_gene: TRBD1; CDR3aa: CASSRDGQGGGTEAFF; CDR3nt: TGCGCCAGCAGTCGAGACGGACAGGGCGGGGGGACTGAAGCTTTCTTT
abundance: NA; j_gene: TRBJ1-4; v_gene: TRBV29-1; d_gene: TRBD1; CDR3aa: CSVGGQGRGEKLFF; CDR3nt: TGCAGCGTTGGGGGACAGGGCAGAGGTGAAAAACTGTTTTTT